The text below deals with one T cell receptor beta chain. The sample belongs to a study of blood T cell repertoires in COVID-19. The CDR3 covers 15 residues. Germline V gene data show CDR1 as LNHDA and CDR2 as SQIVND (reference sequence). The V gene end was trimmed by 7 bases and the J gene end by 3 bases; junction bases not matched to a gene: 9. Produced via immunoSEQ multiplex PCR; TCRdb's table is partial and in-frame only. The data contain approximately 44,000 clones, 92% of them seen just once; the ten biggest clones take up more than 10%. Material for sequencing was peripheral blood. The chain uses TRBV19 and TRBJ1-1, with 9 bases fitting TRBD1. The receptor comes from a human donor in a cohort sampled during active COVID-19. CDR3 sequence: CASKPTGGTDTEAFF. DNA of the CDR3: TGTGCCAGTAAGCCAACAGGGGGCACGGACACTGAAGCTTTCTTT.